The source of this T cell receptor (beta chain) is a study of beta chain features in type 1 diabetes (dated by TCRdb to the late 2010s). A note on the overall study: Patients and healthy donors did not differ in mean age, gender distribution, total cell number or subset yield. Across all samples, some 100,000,000 sorted cells were examined, and cell number per subset correlated strongly with RNA yield. The study compared TCRB repertoires of sorted circulating CD4+ T cell subsets between recently diagnosed type 1 diabetes patients and matched healthy donors. Whereas all 30 or so donors provided naive and central memory subsets, regulatory and stem cell-like memory subsets were isolated from just 8 patients and about 8 healthy donors. Overall study outcomes, separate from this receptor: Because cDNA was sequenced instead of genomic DNA, activated cells with high expression could be over-represented, although the groups did not differ in activation or CD3 levels. Only small numbers of individuals were included in the HLA sub-analyses, which left unresolved whether HLA type had any influence on TCRB rearrangement. Naive, central memory and regulatory TCRB repertoires appeared to be more similar among patients than among healthy donors. Fewer insertions and more nucleotide deletions at VDJ recombination sites were observed in patients with type 1 diabetes, implying thymic rearrangement abnormalities. Shorter templates might have been favored by PCR, but patient and control samples were amplified and corrected together, so both groups would have been affected equally by any skew. In all four CD4+ subsets, TCRB CDR3 length was moderately but significantly shorter in type 1 diabetes patients.

As regards this clone: What this receptor recognizes is not known. Nothing much larger sits one base from this clone, and base qualities are not available.

Each donor gave one peripheral blood draw, averaging about 100 mL, which was collected into heparinised tubes. A BD FACSAria II and a panel including CD45RO, CCR7, CD25, CD127, CD95 and CD27 were used to sort naive, central memory, regulatory and stem cell-like memory CD4+ T cells. All sorted populations exceeded 98% purity. Right away, PBMCs were isolated by Lymphoprep density gradient centrifugation and were stained directly, with no culture step. So that batch effects would be minimized, each experiment stained and sorted samples in pairs, pairing one healthy donor with one patient. There are 20 amino acids in the CDR3, from cysteine to phenylalanine inclusive. Only CDR3 DNA remains: 60 bases, in frame from the first base. V is trimmed back by 1 base and J by 5 bases, and the junction contains 21 bases that no gene match accounts for. CDR1 and CDR2 were assigned from the germline V gene (reference sequence) as SGHNT and YYREEE.

All of the isolated RNA was reverse transcribed with the High Capacity cDNA Reverse Transcription Kit, so expressed TCRB transcripts were sequenced. Deep immunoSEQ sequencing was applied to naive, central memory and regulatory T cell samples, giving an average of roughly 3.5 million total reads per sample. After sorted cells were lysed in RLT buffer, RNA was extracted with DNase-treated RNeasy Micro or Mini kits, with the choice depending on cell number. Each cell subset was processed on its own to prevent cross-contamination, while patient and healthy donor samples were processed together. Using the immunoSEQ multiplex PCR, TCRB sequences were amplified from cDNA into 87-bp fragments spanning the CDR3 region. Sequencing of the amplicons was performed on the Illumina HiSeq platform. In the original analysis: PCR bias was computationally corrected using synthetic template baselines, reads within Hamming distance 2 were collapsed, and singletons that could not be merged were discarded. By aligning reads against IMGT, V, D and J genes, CDR3 length, and insertions or deletions at six rearrangement sites were assigned. Within each subset, clonotype counts were normalized to sorted cell number, after which true diversity and Gini coefficients were computed with the tcR R package. The overlap coefficient, calculated on TCRB nucleotide sequences, was used to measure repertoire sharing. As a proxy for the pre-selection repertoire, out-of-frame TCRB sequences from naive cells were analyzed. Drawn from immuneACCESS, this table holds only the in-frame rearrangements with V and J called that TCRdb kept. Clones are partly lost; checked studies trace under half to an unresolved V gene and leave the rest unexplained. The D gene and trimming were derived from the DNA, and the V and J assignments and clone size from that table. The sample yields some 350,000 clones; approximately 13% were counted once. The ten largest clones represent 0.013% to 0.015% of the sample.

The sample was naive CD4+ T cells from blood. The cell subset or site label, as the study defines it: true naive CD4+ T cells. The chain employs TRBV5-4 and TRBJ2-5; the junction holds 9 bases that match TRBD2. The TCR was taken from a woman under 30 with type 1 diabetes. The CDR3 here reads CASSLNLITGLAGFSETQYF. The nucleotide sequence reads TGTGCCAGCAGCTTGAACCTTATTACGGGCCTAGCGGGATTCTCCGAGACCCAGTACTTC. With the portions outside the CDR3 filled from the reference TRBV5-4 and TRBJ2-5 genes, the complete variable region becomes ETGVTQSPTHLIKTRGQQVTLRCSSQSGHNTVSWYQQALGQGPQFIFQYYREEENGRGNFPPRFSGLQFPNYSSELNVNALELDDSALYLCASSLNLITGLAGFSETQYFGPGTRLLVL.